These T cell receptor beta chains were read from a single sample in a study of regulatory T cells in long-lasting Graves disease. MiXCR, run by TCRdb on the multiplex PCR reads, gives a single entry per CDR3 protein. The table has almost 350,000 distinct CDR3 sequences, around 20% seen once; the top ten hold 29%. Sequencing used peripheral blood mononuclear cells (PBMCs), obtained when the disease was refractory, from a patient treated with antithyroid drugs. The receptor source for this set is a female donor with Graves disease. The CDR3 runs from the conserved cysteine through the conserved F or W. D genes are given only for firm matches. Clone sizes are given selectively: once, few, many, or a class where the clone is expanded.

abundance	d_gene	v_gene	j_gene	len	CDR3nt	CDR3aa
-	-	TRBV11-3	TRBJ2-1	11	TGTGCCAGCAGAGGGTTAAATGAGCAGTTCTTC	CASRGLNEQFF
few	TRBD1	TRBV7-2	TRBJ2-5	14	TGTGCCAGCAGCTTTACAGGGGCGCAAGAGACCCAGTACTTC	CASSFTGAQETQYF
-	-	TRBV6-1	TRBJ2-7	13	TGTGCCAGCAGCCCCCCGACAGCCGGCGAGCAGTACTTC	CASSPPTAGEQYF
-	TRBD1	TRBV5-1	TRBJ2-2	16	TGCGCCAGCAGCTTGGGACAGGGCCTGAACACCGGGGAGCTGTTTTTT	CASSLGQGLNTGELFF
-	TRBD2	TRBV25-1	TRBJ2-2	18	TGTGCCAGCAGTGTGACTAGCGGGAGAACCGCGAACACCGGGGAGCTGTTTTTT	CASSVTSGRTANTGELFF
many	TRBD1	TRBV11-2	TRBJ1-2	15	TGTGCCAGCAGCCCAGGACAGGGAGTATTTAGTGGCTACACCTTC	CASSPGQGVFSGYTF
-	-	TRBV12-3/TRBV12-4	TRBJ1-3	13	TGTGCCAGCAGTCGACAGGCGTCAAACACCATATATTTT	CASSRQASNTIYF
few	TRBD1	TRBV5-1	TRBJ2-3	15	TGCGCCAGCAGGGACAGGGCGGGGAGCACAGATACGCAGTATTTT	CASRDRAGSTDTQYF
many	TRBD1	TRBV11-2	TRBJ1-1	16	TGTGCCAGCAGCTTACAGGGGGGACTTGCGAACACTGAAGCTTTCTTT	CASSLQGGLANTEAFF
-	TRBD1	TRBV9	TRBJ1-3	16	TGTGCCAGCAGTCCGAACACAGGGGACCTTGGAAACACCATATATTTT	CASSPNTGDLGNTIYF
many	-	TRBV28	TRBJ1-1	13	TGTGCCAGCAGCTGGGGTGTAGGATACGAAGCTTTCTTT	CASSWGVGYEAFF
many	TRBD1	TRBV24-1	TRBJ1-4	16	TGTGCCACCAGTGATGGGACAGGGGGCACTAATGAAAAACTGTTTTTT	CATSDGTGGTNEKLFF
many	TRBD1	TRBV12-3/TRBV12-4	TRBJ2-5	14	TGTGCCAGCAGTGGACAGGGAATCTGGGAGACCCAGTACTTC	CASSGQGIWETQYF